These 27 T cell receptor beta chains were all obtained from the same sample, sequenced in a study of T cells in Graves' hyperthyroidism and ophthalmopathy. Amplified regions were TCR beta CDR3 sequences from RNA transcripts. First-round RT-PCR with HTBI primers amplified the TCR CDR3 region. One entry per CDR3 protein results from TCRdb running MiXCR on the multiplex PCR reads. Altogether about 590,000 distinct CDR3 sequences are present, approximately 15% being singletons, with the ten largest covering about 7%. The source material was blood. These receptors were collected from a woman younger than 45 with Graves' hyperthyroidism.

This clonotype showed up just a few times. DNA of the CDR3: TGTGCCAGCAGGACAGACAGCTCCTACGAGCAGTACTTC. Protein product: CASRTDSSYEQYF. The genes are TRBV28 and TRBJ2-7; D is possibly TRBD1 (5 bases). CDR3 size: 13 residues. Per the germline V gene, CDR1 is MDHEN and CDR2 is SYDVKM. Trimming took 6 bases from V and 0 from J, leaving 9 bases between them.

This clonotype was detected ten times or more. V is TRBV5-1 and J is TRBJ2-5; TRBD2 matches at 10 bases. The junction had 5 bases not matched to a gene; V was cut back by 2 bases and J by 1 base. Germline V gene data show CDR1 as SGHRS and CDR2 as YFSETQ. The CDR3 totals 16 residues. CDR3 region: CASSFPSGSSQETQYF. The CDR3 DNA follows: TGCGCCAGCAGCTTTCCTAGCGGGAGTTCCCAAGAGACCCAGTACTTC. Together with reference TRBV5-1 and TRBJ2-5, the CDR3 gives the full variable domain: KAGVTQTPRYLIKTRGQQVTLSCSPISGHRSVSWYQQTPGQGLQFLFEYFSETQRNKGNFPGRFSGRQFSNSRSEMNVSTLELGDSALYLCASSFPSGSSQETQYFGPGTRLLVL.

This chain uses TRBV12-3 or TRBV12-4 with TRBJ2-6; no clear D gene. There are 13 residues in the CDR3. V dropped 7 bases and J dropped 1 base, with 5 bases sitting between them. CDR3 DNA sequence: TGTGCCAGCACCGAATCTGGGGCCAACGTCCTGACTTTC. Its translation is CASTESGANVLTF.

Ten or more counts support this clonotype. The V call is TRBV15, the J call TRBJ1-5, with D hard to call. Deletions cut 0 bases from V and 1 base from J, with 7 bases between. This CDR3 is built from 15 residues. In germline, CDR1 is LNHNV, CDR2 YYDKDF (reference sequence). DNA for the CDR3: TGTGCCACCAGCAGAGATCGCCGGAGCAATCAGCCCCAGCATTTT. It yields the protein CATSRDRRSNQPQHF.

This clonotype was observed a handful of times. J is TRBJ2-3 and V is TRBV20-1; the match to TRBD2 covers 8 bases. Germline CDR1 is DFQATT and CDR2 is SNEGSKA (reference sequence). The CDR3 totals 14 residues. Trimming cost V 3 bases and J 6 bases; bases outside gene matches: 8. This CDR3 reads CSARVPGGWDTQYF. The CDR3 region has the DNA TGCAGTGCTAGGGTCCCGGGAGGGTGGGATACGCAGTATTTT.

The V and J genes are TRBV30 and TRBJ1-6; D might be TRBD1 (5 bases). The CDR3 contains 15 residues. CDR1 and CDR2 (germline): GTSNPN, SVGIG (reference sequence). Trimming stripped 6 bases from V and 4 bases from J, with 16 bases between. CDR3 in DNA: TGTGCCTGCCCGGCCCCAGGGCCTTATAATTCACCCCTCCACTTT. Translation gives CACPAPGPYNSPLHF.

This clonotype was counted many times. This chain joins TRBV11-1 and TRBJ2-4; 7 bases are a match to TRBD2. Losses at the gene ends were 5 bases for V and 6 bases for J; bases not matched to a gene: 16. Per germline, CDR1 SGHAT and CDR2 FQDESV (reference sequence). The CDR3 extends over 17 amino acids. The CDR3 is CASSPPGGSEVGNIQYF. CDR3 nucleotides: TGTGCCAGCAGCCCGCCGGGGGGATCCGAAGTTGGAAACATTCAGTACTTC.

V gene TRBV19 combines with J gene TRBJ2-2, with TRBD2 matching over 8 bases. The V gene's germline CDR1 is LNHDA and CDR2 SQIVND (reference sequence). CDR3 length equals 17 residues. Losses at the gene ends were 3 bases for V and 7 bases for J; bases not matched to a gene: 13. CDR3 sequence (DNA): TGTGCCAGTAGTATGAGTAGCGGGATGTCGTTGGGCGGGGAGCTGTTTTTT. This gives the protein CASSMSSGMSLGGELFF.

This clonotype showed up many times. This sequence joins TRBV30 and TRBJ1-4, with a weak D call TRBD1 (6 bases). This CDR3 comprises 16 residues. V dropped 0 bases and J dropped 4 bases, with 15 bases sitting between them. CDR1 and CDR2 from the germline V gene are GTSNPN and SVGIG (reference sequence). The CDR3 DNA follows: TGTGCCTGGAGTGTACAGGGAGAAGGGGGTAATGAAAAACTGTTTTTT. This codes for CAWSVQGEGGNEKLFF. Variable domain in full (rest from reference TRBV30 and TRBJ1-4): SQTIHQWPATLVQPVGSPLSLECTVEGTSNPNLYWYRQAAGRGLQLLFYSVGIGQISSEVPQNLSASRPQDRQFILSSKKLLLSDSGFYLCAWSVQGEGGNEKLFFGSGTQLSVL.

Many counts were recorded for this clonotype. V gene TRBV7-8 combines with J gene TRBJ1-2; D uncertain. V was cut by 1 base and J by 4 bases, with 10 bases left in between. Per germline, CDR1 SGHVS and CDR2 FQNEAQ. The length of the CDR3 is 14 residues. CDR3 sequence (DNA): TGTGCCAGCAGCTTAGACTTACGTGGCTATGGCTACACCTTC. Protein: CASSLDLRGYGYTF.

This clonotype was picked up a small number of times. The chain joins TRBV5-8 to TRBJ1-1, with unresolved D. CDR3 length equals 10 residues. CDR1 and CDR2 (germline): SGHTS, YDEGEE. Trimming stripped 3 bases from V and 5 bases from J, with 2 bases between. The CDR3 spells CASSWTEAFF. CDR3 nucleotide sequence: TGTGCCAGCAGCTGGACTGAAGCTTTCTTT.

In this sample, this clonotype turned up a few times. The DNA of the CDR3 is TGTGCCAGCAGCCCGGGTTATGGGGGGGATCAGCCCCAGCATTTT. It encodes CASSPGYGGDQPQHF. The gene calls are TRBV6-1 and TRBJ1-5; D possibly corresponds to TRBD1 (5 bases). This CDR3 has 15 residues. Trimming cost V 6 bases and J 5 bases, with 17 bases left between them. The germline V gene has CDR1 MNHNS and CDR2 SASEGT.

This clonotype appeared many times. The chain is built from TRBV3-1 and TRBJ2-3; TRBD2 aligns across 10 bases. The ends lost 1 base at V and 0 bases at J; junction bases unmatched: 4. CDR3 length: 17 residues. The germline gives CDR1 LGHDT, CDR2 YNNKEL (reference sequence). CDR3 DNA sequence: TGTGCCAGCAGCCAAGCCACGACTAGCGGGAGCACAGATACGCAGTATTTT. Its protein product is CASSQATTSGSTDTQYF.

V gene TRBV11-2 combines with J gene TRBJ2-1; 13 bases agree with TRBD2. Trimming removed 0 bases from V and 8 bases from J; junction bases left unmatched: 10. Germline-derived CDR1 and CDR2 are SGHAT and FQNNGV. The CDR3 contains 18 residues. The CDR3 loop is CASSLDVGLAGASDEQFF. The DNA of the CDR3 is TGTGCCAGCAGCTTAGATGTTGGACTAGCGGGAGCCAGCGATGAGCAGTTCTTC.

This clonotype was seen ten or more times. The chain couples TRBV20-1 to TRBJ2-1; 8 nucleotides line up with TRBD2. This CDR3 has 17 amino acids. The V segment lost 3 bases and the J segment 3 bases; nucleotides outside the gene matches: 13. Germline loops: CDR1 DFQATT, CDR2 SNEGSKA (reference sequence). The CDR3 spells CSASPAGGAGVYNEQFF. Here the CDR3 DNA reads TGCAGTGCTAGCCCCGCCGGGGGAGCGGGAGTCTACAATGAGCAGTTCTTC.

The rearrangement uses TRBV12-5 and TRBJ2-7, with D possibly TRBD1 on 6 matching bases. Trimming took 5 bases from V and 3 from J, leaving 14 bases between them. This CDR3 spans 14 amino acids. CDR1 is LGHNT and CDR2 is FRNRAP in the germline V gene. The CDR3 spells CASGDRPPYYEQYF. CDR3 DNA: TGTGCTAGTGGTGACAGGCCGCCCTACTACGAGCAGTACTTC. The whole variable domain, remainder taken from reference TRBV12-5 and TRBJ2-7, is DARVTQTPRHKVTEMGQEVTMRCQPILGHNTVFWYRQTMMQGLELLAYFRNRAPLDDSGMPKDRFSAEMPDATLATLKIQPSEPRDSAVYFCASGDRPPYYEQYFGPGTRLTVT.

In this sample, this clonotype turned up a few times. CDR3: CASSYLSGTPNEQFF. The CDR3 nucleotides are TGTGCCAGCAGCTATCTTAGCGGGACCCCCAATGAGCAGTTCTTC. The rearrangement uses TRBV28 and TRBJ2-1; the match to TRBD2 covers 8 bases. There are 15 residues in the CDR3. Germline lookup yields CDR1 MDHEN and CDR2 SYDVKM. Trimming took 6 bases from V and 6 from J; bases not matched to a gene: 10.

The sample holds many counts of this clonotype. This chain connects TRBV7-9 to TRBJ1-1; 10 bases match TRBD1. Losses at the gene ends were 8 bases for V and 3 bases for J; bases not matched to a gene: 6. The germline CDR1 and CDR2 sequences are SEHNR and FQNEAQ (reference sequence). The CDR3 totals 14 residues. The CDR3 is CASSRQGADTEAFF. The CDR3 region has the DNA TGTGCCAGCTCACGACAGGGGGCCGACACTGAAGCTTTCTTT.

Ten or more counts support this clonotype. The J gene is TRBJ2-1, the V gene TRBV29-1; possible D gene TRBD2, 6 bases. Trimming stripped 0 bases from V and 4 bases from J, with 16 bases between. CDR3 size: 16 residues. Germline lookup yields CDR1 SQVTM and CDR2 ANQGSEA. The CDR3 is CSVEDGGGTQYNEQFF. The CDR3 DNA follows: TGCAGCGTTGAAGACGGCGGCGGGACCCAATACAATGAGCAGTTCTTC.

This clonotype was recorded at least ten times. The V gene is TRBV5-1, the J gene TRBJ2-3; the match to TRBD2 covers 7 bases. The germline V gene encodes CDR1 SGHRS and CDR2 YFSETQ. The CDR3 has 13 amino acids. Unmatched junction bases numbered 4, after V lost 8 bases and J lost 1 base. CDR3 bases: TGCGCCAGTCGGCGGGAGCGCACAGATACGCAGTATTTT. This gives the protein CASRRERTDTQYF.

This clonotype was recorded many times. V usage is TRBV9 and J usage is TRBJ2-3; D is ambiguous. Trimming took off 7 bases at V and 5 bases at J, with 5 bases between the two ends. The CDR3 consists of 10 residues. Germline V lookup: CDR1 SGDLS, CDR2 YYNGEE. In nucleotides, the CDR3 is TGTGCCAGCGGAATAGATACGCAGTATTTT. Its protein product is CASGIDTQYF.

This clonotype was found many times. This sequence joins TRBV24-1 and TRBJ2-1; D gene unclear. Germline assignment: CDR1 KGHDR and CDR2 SFDVKD. The CDR3 runs to 13 residues. V lost 7 bases and J 4 bases, leaving 10 bases between the germline ends. The CDR3 loop is CATRDPDYNEQFF. The CDR3, as DNA: TGTGCCACCAGGGATCCAGATTACAATGAGCAGTTCTTC.

In its sample, this clonotype was seen many times. J is TRBJ1-2 and V is TRBV6-1; 8 positions agree with TRBD1. There are 15 residues in the CDR3. Germline assignment: CDR1 MNHNS and CDR2 SASEGT. V was pared by 4 bases and J by 5 bases, with 9 bases of the junction left unmatched. The CDR3 is CASSALQQGVYGYTF. The CDR3 DNA reads as TGTGCCAGCAGTGCCCTCCAACAGGGGGTGTATGGCTACACCTTC.

This clonotype was found many times. The chain is built from TRBV7-6 and TRBJ2-1; 7 bases are a match to TRBD1. J was trimmed by 10 bases and V by 5 bases; bases with no gene match: 17. CDR1 is SGHVS, CDR2 FNYEAQ, per germline. The CDR3 covers 16 residues. CDR3 in amino acids: CASSGGPGQLLWEQFF. For the CDR3, the DNA is TGTGCCAGCAGCGGAGGACCGGGACAGCTTCTGTGGGAGCAGTTCTTC.

This clonotype was seen repeatedly, ten times or more. The V and J genes are TRBV7-9 and TRBJ2-3; 8 bases are shared with TRBD2. V lost 5 bases to trimming and J lost 6 bases; unmatched junction nucleotides: 16. Germline V gene lookup returns CDR1 SEHNR and CDR2 FQNEAQ (reference sequence). The CDR3 is 17 residues long. CDR3 coding DNA: TGTGCCAGCAGCACTCCTCTGCCGGGAGGGACGGAGGATACGCAGTATTTT. It yields the protein CASSTPLPGGTEDTQYF.

The chain combines TRBV27 with TRBJ1-6, with D unclear. Trimming removed 4 bases from V and 10 bases from J, with 11 bases in between. CDR1 is MNHEY, CDR2 SMNVEV, per germline (reference sequence). The CDR3 has 13 amino acids. In DNA, the CDR3 is TGTGCCAGCAGTTCGCCGGTGGGCTCACCCCTCCACTTT. Translation: CASSSPVGSPLHF.

There are many counts of this clonotype. V gene TRBV3-1 combines with J gene TRBJ1-5; 7 bases are a match to TRBD1. Per the germline V gene, CDR1 is LGHDT and CDR2 is YNNKEL (reference sequence). V dropped 0 bases and J dropped 5; count of bases not matched to a gene: 4. The CDR3 loop spans 15 amino acids. CDR3 residues: CASSQDYRGHQPQHF. The CDR3 DNA sequence: TGTGCCAGCAGCCAAGATTACAGGGGACATCAGCCCCAGCATTTT.